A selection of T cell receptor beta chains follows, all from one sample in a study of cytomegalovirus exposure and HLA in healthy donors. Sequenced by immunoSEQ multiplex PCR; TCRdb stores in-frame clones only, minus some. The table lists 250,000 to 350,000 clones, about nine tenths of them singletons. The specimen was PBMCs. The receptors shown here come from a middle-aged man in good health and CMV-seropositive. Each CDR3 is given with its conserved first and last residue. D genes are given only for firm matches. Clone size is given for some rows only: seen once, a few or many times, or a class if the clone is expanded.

DNA: TGTGCCAGCAGTTTATCGATCGGGAGTATAGGAGAGACCCAGTACTTC
CDR3: CASSLSIGSIGETQYF
D: NA
J: TRBJ2-5
V: TRBV27
size: few

DNA: TGTGCCAGCAGCTCCACTAGCGATGAAGAGACCCAGTACTTC
CDR3: CASSSTSDEETQYF
D: TRBD2
J: TRBJ2-5
V: TRBV5-6
size: NA

DNA: TGTGCCACTTATAATGAAAAACTGTTTTTT
CDR3: CATYNEKLFF
D: NA
J: TRBJ1-4
V: TRBV19
size: NA

DNA: TGCGCCAGCAGCTATGGACTAGCCGATACCTACGAGCAGTACTTC
CDR3: CASSYGLADTYEQYF
D: TRBD2
J: TRBJ2-7
V: TRBV5-1
size: NA

DNA: TGTGCAAGTCGAGGGACAGGAGATACGCAGTATTTT
CDR3: CASRGTGDTQYF
D: NA
J: TRBJ2-3
V: TRBV12-2
size: NA

DNA: TGTGCCAGTAAGGGACAGATGAACACTGAAGCTTTCTTT
CDR3: CASKGQMNTEAFF
D: TRBD1
J: TRBJ1-1
V: TRBV19
size: NA

DNA: TGTGCCAGCAGCTCCCCCAGTAACACCATATATTTT
CDR3: CASSSPSNTIYF
D: NA
J: TRBJ1-3
V: TRBV7-2
size: NA

DNA: TGCGCCAGCAGCTTGGAGGCAGGGGGATACTACGAGCAGTACTTC
CDR3: CASSLEAGGYYEQYF
D: TRBD1
J: TRBJ2-7
V: TRBV5-1
size: NA

DNA: TGTGCCAGCAGCCCAACTCGGGAGACGGTAGATACGCAGTATTTT
CDR3: CASSPTRETVDTQYF
D: NA
J: TRBJ2-3
V: TRBV27
size: NA

DNA: TGTGCCAGCAGTGAAGCGCTGGGCCAGGGGGCGACGGACACTGAAGCTTTCTTT
CDR3: CASSEALGQGATDTEAFF
D: TRBD1
J: TRBJ1-1
V: TRBV2
size: NA

DNA: TGCGCCAGCAGCCCAGCGGGAGAGGTCCATGAGCAGTTCTTC
CDR3: CASSPAGEVHEQFF
D: TRBD2
J: TRBJ2-1
V: TRBV10-2
size: NA

DNA: TGTGCCAGCAGCTTTCGTAGCGGGGGCCAGGATACGCAGTATTTT
CDR3: CASSFRSGGQDTQYF
D: TRBD2
J: TRBJ2-3
V: TRBV7-2
size: NA

DNA: TGTGCCAGCTCCTCAACCGGGACAGCCTCAACTAACTATGGCTACACCTTC
CDR3: CASSSTGTASTNYGYTF
D: TRBD1
J: TRBJ1-2
V: TRBV28
size: NA

DNA: TGTGCCAGCAGCTCAAGAGTGACAGGGGAAAGCACTGAAGCTTTCTTT
CDR3: CASSSRVTGESTEAFF
D: TRBD1
J: TRBJ1-1
V: TRBV7-9
size: NA

DNA: TGTGCCAGCACCCCAGGACAGGGAATACAGCCCCAGCATTTT
CDR3: CASTPGQGIQPQHF
D: TRBD1
J: TRBJ1-5
V: TRBV6-1
size: NA

DNA: TGCGCCAGCAGTGACATCAACACCGGGGAGCTGTTTTTT
CDR3: CASSDINTGELFF
D: NA
J: TRBJ2-2
V: TRBV10-1
size: NA

DNA: TGTGCCAGCAGCTTAATGTCAGACACAGATACGCAGTATTTT
CDR3: CASSLMSDTDTQYF
D: NA
J: TRBJ2-3
V: TRBV7-3
size: NA

DNA: TGCGCCAGCAGCATCATAGCGGAGAGGGAGCAGTACTTC
CDR3: CASSIIAEREQYF
D: NA
J: TRBJ2-7
V: TRBV5-1
size: NA

DNA: TGTGCCAGCAGCCCGACGGGACTGGACTACGAGCAGTACTTC
CDR3: CASSPTGLDYEQYF
D: NA
J: TRBJ2-7
V: TRBV4-2
size: few

DNA: TGTGCCAGCACCCGGTCAGGGGCCGTCTCCTACGAGCAGTACTTC
CDR3: CASTRSGAVSYEQYF
D: NA
J: TRBJ2-7
V: TRBV5-6
size: NA

DNA: TGTGCCAGCAGCTTGAGGGACAACTACAATGAGCAGTTCTTC
CDR3: CASSLRDNYNEQFF
D: NA
J: TRBJ2-1
V: TRBV7-9
size: NA

DNA: TGTGCCAGCAGCCGAAACAGGGAAGATACGCAGTATTTT
CDR3: CASSRNREDTQYF
D: NA
J: TRBJ2-3
V: TRBV6-5
size: NA

DNA: TGCGCCAGCAGCCAAGAGGGGCAGGTGAATCAGCCCCAGCATTTT
CDR3: CASSQEGQVNQPQHF
D: NA
J: TRBJ1-5
V: TRBV4-1
size: NA

DNA: TGCAGCGTGGACAGGGGTACCACTGAAGCTTTCTTT
CDR3: CSVDRGTTEAFF
D: TRBD1
J: TRBJ1-1
V: TRBV29-1
size: NA

DNA: TGTGCCAGCAGCTTTCGGACAGGGGGCACTGAAGCTTTCTTT
CDR3: CASSFRTGGTEAFF
D: NA
J: TRBJ1-1
V: TRBV21-1
size: NA

DNA: TGTGCCATCAGTGAGGGGACAGCTGAAGCTTTCTTT
CDR3: CAISEGTAEAFF
D: TRBD1
J: TRBJ1-1
V: TRBV10-3
size: NA

DNA: TGTGCCAGCATACTAGGGGGACTAGCGGGACTAAGGGGTGGCACAGATACGCAGTATTTT
CDR3: CASILGGLAGLRGGTDTQYF
D: TRBD2
J: TRBJ2-3
V: TRBV28
size: NA

DNA: TGTGCCATCAGTGAGCTAGCGGGAGGTGAGACCCAGTACTTC
CDR3: CAISELAGGETQYF
D: TRBD2
J: TRBJ2-5
V: TRBV10-3
size: NA

DNA: TGCGCCAGCAGCTCCGGACAGGGGATTGAGCAGTTCTTC
CDR3: CASSSGQGIEQFF
D: TRBD1
J: TRBJ2-1
V: TRBV5-1
size: NA

DNA: TGTGCCAGCAGCTTAGGGTCAGGGGTCCACGAGCAGTACTTC
CDR3: CASSLGSGVHEQYF
D: NA
J: TRBJ2-7
V: TRBV7-9
size: NA

DNA: TGTGCCAGCAGTTACGCGGCGGGGGGGAGCACAGATACGCAGTATTTT
CDR3: CASSYAAGGSTDTQYF
D: TRBD2
J: TRBJ2-3
V: TRBV6-5
size: NA